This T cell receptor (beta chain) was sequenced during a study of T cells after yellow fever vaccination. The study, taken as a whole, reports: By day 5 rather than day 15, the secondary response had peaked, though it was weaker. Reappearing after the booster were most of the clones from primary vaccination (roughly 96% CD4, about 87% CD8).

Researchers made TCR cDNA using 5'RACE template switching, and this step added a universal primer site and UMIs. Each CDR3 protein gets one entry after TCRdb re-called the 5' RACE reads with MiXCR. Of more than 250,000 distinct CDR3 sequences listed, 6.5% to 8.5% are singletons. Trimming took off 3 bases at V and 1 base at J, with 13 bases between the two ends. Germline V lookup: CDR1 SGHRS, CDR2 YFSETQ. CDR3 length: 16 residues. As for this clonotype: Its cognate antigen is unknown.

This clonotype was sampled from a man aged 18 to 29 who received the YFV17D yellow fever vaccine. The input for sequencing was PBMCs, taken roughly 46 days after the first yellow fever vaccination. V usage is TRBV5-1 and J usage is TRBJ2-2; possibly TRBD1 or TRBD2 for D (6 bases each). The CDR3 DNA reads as TGCGCCAGCAGCTGGTCGGGGGCCCTGAACACCGGGGAGCTGTTTTTT. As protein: CASSWSGALNTGELFF.